The clone carrying this T cell receptor (beta chain) was picked up a small number of times. No antigen is known for it. TCRdb analysed the 5' RACE reads with MiXCR anew, one entry per CDR3 protein. The data contain 95,000 to 100,000 distinct CDR3 sequences, around 5.5% of them singletons. The data belong to a study of T cells after yellow fever vaccination. Regarding the study as a whole: After the booster, 95% to 98% of CD4 and about nine tenths of CD8 primary-response clones were re-detected. Highly abundant clonotypes carried over from the bulk population could end up in FACS-sorted repertoires as contaminants. A secondary response was less intense yet reached its peak sooner, at day 5 versus 15.

V lost 5 bases to trimming and J lost 2 bases; unmatched junction nucleotides: 5. Germline CDR1 reads SGHVS; CDR2 reads FQNEAQ. This CDR3 spans 15 amino acids. The rearrangement joins TRBV7-8 to TRBJ2-2; 7 nucleotides match TRBD1. Here the sequenced sample was CD8+ T cells sorted from PBMCs, taken 10 days after the yellow fever booster vaccination. The sequence was collected from a man aged 18 to 30 who received the YFV17D yellow fever vaccine. The CDR3 reads CASSAYRGNTGELFF. In DNA form, the CDR3 reads TGTGCCAGCAGCGCATACAGGGGCAACACCGGGGAGCTGTTTTTT. Full variable domain (remainder filled in from reference TRBV7-8 and TRBJ2-2): GAGVSQSPRYKVAKRGQDVALRCDPISGHVSLFWYQQALGQGPEFLTYFQNEAQLDKSGLPSDRFFAERPEGSVSTLKIQRTQQEDSAVYLCASSAYRGNTGELFFGEGSRLTVL.